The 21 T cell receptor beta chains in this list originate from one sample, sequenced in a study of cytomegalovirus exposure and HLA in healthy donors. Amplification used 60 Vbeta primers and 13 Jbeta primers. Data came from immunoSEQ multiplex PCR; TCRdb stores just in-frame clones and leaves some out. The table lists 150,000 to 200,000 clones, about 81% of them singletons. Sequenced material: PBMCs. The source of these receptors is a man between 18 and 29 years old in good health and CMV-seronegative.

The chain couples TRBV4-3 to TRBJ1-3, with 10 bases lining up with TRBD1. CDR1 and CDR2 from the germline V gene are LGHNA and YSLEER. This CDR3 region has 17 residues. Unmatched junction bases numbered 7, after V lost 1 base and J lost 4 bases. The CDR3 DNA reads TGCGCCAGCAGCCAAGTGGTAGGGACAGGGGCCGGAAACACCATATATTTT. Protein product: CASSQVVGTGAGNTIYF.

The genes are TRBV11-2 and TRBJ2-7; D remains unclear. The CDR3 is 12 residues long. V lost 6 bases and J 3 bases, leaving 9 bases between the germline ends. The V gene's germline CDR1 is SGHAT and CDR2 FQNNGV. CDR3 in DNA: TGTGCCAGCAGTCACAGAAACTACGAGCAGTACTTC. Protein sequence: CASSHRNYEQYF.

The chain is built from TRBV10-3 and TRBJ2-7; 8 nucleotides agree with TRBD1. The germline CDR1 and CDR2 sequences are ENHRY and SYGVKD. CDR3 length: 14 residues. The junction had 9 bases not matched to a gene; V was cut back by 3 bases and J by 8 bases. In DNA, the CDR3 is TGTGCCATCAGTGACCCGCCGACAGGGGAGAAGCAGTACTTC. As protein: CAISDPPTGEKQYF.

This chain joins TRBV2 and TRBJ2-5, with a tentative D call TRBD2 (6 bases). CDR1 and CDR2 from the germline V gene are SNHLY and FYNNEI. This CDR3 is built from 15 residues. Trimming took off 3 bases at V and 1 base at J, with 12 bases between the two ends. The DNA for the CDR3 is TGTGCCAGCAGTGAGTCTCGGGGGATCCAAGAGACCCAGTACTTC. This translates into CASSESRGIQETQYF. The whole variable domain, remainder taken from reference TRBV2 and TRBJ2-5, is EPEVTQTPSHQVTQMGQEVILRCVPISNHLYFYWYRQILGQKVEFLVSFYNNEISEKSEIFDDQFSVERPDGSNFTLKIRSTKLEDSAMYFCASSESRGIQETQYFGPGTRLLVL.

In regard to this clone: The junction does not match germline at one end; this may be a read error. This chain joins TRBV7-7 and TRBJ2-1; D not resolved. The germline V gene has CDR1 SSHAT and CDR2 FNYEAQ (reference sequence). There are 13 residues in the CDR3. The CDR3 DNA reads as TGTGCTAGCAGCTTAAACTTATTCAATGAGCAGTTCTTC. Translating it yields CASSLNLFNEQFF.

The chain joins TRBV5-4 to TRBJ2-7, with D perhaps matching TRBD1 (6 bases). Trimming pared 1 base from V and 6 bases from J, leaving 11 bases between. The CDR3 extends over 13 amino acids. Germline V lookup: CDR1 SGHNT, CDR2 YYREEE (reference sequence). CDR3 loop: CASSLFQGREQYF. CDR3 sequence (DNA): TGTGCCAGCAGCTTGTTTCAGGGGCGCGAGCAGTACTTC.

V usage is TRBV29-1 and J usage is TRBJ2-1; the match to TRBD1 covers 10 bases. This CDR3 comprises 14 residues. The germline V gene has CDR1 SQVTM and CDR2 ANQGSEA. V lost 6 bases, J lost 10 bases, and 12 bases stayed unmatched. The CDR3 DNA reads TGCAGCGTCCGAAGGGGACAGGGGATGGGAGAGCAGTTCTTC. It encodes CSVRRGQGMGEQFF.

The CDR3 here is CAISELQNTDTQYF. The CDR3, as DNA: TGTGCCATCAGTGAGTTACAGAACACAGATACGCAGTATTTT. The rearrangement uses TRBV10-3 and TRBJ2-3; D is ambiguous. Trimming left V 1 base short and J 2 bases short, with 7 bases between. The CDR3 is made up of 14 amino acids. The germline gives CDR1 ENHRY, CDR2 SYGVKD.

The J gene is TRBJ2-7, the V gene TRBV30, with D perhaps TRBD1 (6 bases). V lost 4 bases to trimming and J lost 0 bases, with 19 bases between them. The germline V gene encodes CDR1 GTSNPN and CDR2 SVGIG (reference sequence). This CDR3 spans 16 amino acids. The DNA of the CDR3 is TGTGCCTGGACAACACAGGGCATTTGGAGCTCCTACGAGCAGTACTTC. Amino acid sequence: CAWTTQGIWSSYEQYF.

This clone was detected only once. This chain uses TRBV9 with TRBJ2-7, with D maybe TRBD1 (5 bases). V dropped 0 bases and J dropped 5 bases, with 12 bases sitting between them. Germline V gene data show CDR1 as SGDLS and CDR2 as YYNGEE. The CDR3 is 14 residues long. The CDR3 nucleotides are TGTGCCAGCAGCGTAGAGGGCCTAGGGGACGAGCAGTACTTC. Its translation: CASSVEGLGDEQYF. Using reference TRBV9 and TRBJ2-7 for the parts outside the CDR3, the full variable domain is DSGVTQTPKHLITATGQRVTLRCSPRSGDLSVYWYQQSLDQGLQFLIQYYNGEERAKGNILERFSAQQFPDLHSELNLSSLELGDSALYFCASSVEGLGDEQYFGPGTRLTVT.

Written as DNA, the CDR3 is TGTGCCAGTAGTATTCCTAGAGGGAGGGCCTCGGAGAATTACTTC. Its translation is CASSIPRGRASENYF. The V gene is TRBV19, the J gene TRBJ2-7; TRBD2 aligns across 7 bases. This CDR3 has 15 amino acids. Germline V gene lookup returns CDR1 LNHDA and CDR2 SQIVND (reference sequence). The ends lost 3 bases at V and 13 bases at J; junction bases unmatched: 18.

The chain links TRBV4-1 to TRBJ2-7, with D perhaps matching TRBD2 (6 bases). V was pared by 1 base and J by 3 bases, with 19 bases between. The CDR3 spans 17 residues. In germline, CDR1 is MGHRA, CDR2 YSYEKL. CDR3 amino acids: CASSQVLTREPRYEQYF. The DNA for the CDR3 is TGCGCCAGCAGCCAAGTCCTGACCCGGGAGCCCCGCTACGAGCAGTACTTC.

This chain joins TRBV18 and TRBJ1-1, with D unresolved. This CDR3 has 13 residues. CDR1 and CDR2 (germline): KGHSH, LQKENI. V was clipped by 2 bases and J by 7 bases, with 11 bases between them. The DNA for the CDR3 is TGTGCCAGCTCACCAATAGCGTATGGTGAAGCTTTCTTT. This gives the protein CASSPIAYGEAFF.

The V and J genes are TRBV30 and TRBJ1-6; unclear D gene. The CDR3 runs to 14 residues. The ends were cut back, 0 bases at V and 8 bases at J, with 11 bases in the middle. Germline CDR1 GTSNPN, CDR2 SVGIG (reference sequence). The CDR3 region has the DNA TGTGCCTGGAGTGTCTCTGGGGAGTATTCACCCCTCCACTTT. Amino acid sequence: CAWSVSGEYSPLHF.

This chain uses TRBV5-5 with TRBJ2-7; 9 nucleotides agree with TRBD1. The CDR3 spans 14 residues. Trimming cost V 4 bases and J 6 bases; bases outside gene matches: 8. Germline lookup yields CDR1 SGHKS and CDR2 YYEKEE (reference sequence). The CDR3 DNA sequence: TGTGCCAGCAGCCGGCGGGACAGGGTTGCCGAGCAGTACTTC. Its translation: CASSRRDRVAEQYF.

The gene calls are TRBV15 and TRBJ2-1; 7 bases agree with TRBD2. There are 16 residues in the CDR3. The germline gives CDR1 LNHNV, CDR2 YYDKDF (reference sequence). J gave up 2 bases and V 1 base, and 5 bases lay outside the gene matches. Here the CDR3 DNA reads TGTGCCACCAGCAGAGGCGGGACTAACGCCTACAATGAGCAGTTCTTC. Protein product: CATSRGGTNAYNEQFF.

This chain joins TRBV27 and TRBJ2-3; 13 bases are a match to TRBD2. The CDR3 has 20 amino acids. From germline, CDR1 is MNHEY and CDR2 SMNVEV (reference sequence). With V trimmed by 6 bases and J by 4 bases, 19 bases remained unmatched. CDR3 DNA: TGTGCCAGCAGCCCCTTCGGACTAGCGGGAGCCCCAGGGTCCGCAGATACGCAGTATTTT. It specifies CASSPFGLAGAPGSADTQYF.

The CDR3 is CAWGMGLAGYNEQFF. In nucleotides, the CDR3 is TGTGCCTGGGGGATGGGACTAGCGGGGTACAATGAGCAGTTCTTC. This chain joins TRBV30 and TRBJ2-1, with TRBD2 matching over 13 bases. The V and J ends lost 5 bases and 4 bases, in that order; junction bases with no gene match: 5. CDR1 is GTSNPN and CDR2 is SVGIG in the germline V gene (reference sequence). CDR3 length: 15 amino acids.

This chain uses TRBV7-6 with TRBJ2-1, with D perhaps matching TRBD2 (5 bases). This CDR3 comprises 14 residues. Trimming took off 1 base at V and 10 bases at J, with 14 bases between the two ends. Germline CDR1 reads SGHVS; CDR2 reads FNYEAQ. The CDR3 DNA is TGTGCCAGCAGCTTAGTGGAGGCGGGTGGCGAGCAGTTCTTC. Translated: CASSLVEAGGEQFF.

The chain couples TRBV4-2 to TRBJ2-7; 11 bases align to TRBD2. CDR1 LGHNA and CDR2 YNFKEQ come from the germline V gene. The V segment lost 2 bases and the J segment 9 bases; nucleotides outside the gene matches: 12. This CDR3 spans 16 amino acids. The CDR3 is CASSQRTSGSIHGQYF. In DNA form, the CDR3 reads TGTGCCAGCAGCCAACGTACTAGCGGGAGTATCCACGGGCAGTACTTC.

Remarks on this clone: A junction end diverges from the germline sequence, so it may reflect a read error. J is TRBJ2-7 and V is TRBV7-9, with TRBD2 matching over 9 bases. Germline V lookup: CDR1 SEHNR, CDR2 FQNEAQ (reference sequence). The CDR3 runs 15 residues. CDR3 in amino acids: CSSSLEAGGPAEQYF. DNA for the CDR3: TGTTCCAGCAGCTTAGAAGCGGGGGGACCCGCCGAGCAGTACTTC.